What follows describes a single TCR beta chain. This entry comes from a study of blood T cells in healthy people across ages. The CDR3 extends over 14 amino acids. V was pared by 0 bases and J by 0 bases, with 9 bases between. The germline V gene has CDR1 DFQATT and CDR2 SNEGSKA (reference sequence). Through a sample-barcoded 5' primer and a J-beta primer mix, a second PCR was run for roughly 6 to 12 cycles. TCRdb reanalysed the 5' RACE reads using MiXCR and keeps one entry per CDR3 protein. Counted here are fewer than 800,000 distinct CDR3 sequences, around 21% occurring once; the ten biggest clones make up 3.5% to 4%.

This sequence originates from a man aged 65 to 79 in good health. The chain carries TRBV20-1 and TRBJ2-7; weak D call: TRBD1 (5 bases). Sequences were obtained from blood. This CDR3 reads CSAREAGLSYEQYF. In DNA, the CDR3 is TGCAGTGCTAGAGAGGCAGGGCTCTCCTACGAGCAGTACTTC.